This T cell receptor (beta chain) originates from a study of blood T cells in healthy people across ages. General observations from the study: Estimates of total diversity, which came from one million sequenced T cells, were considered to be underestimates.

J gave up 5 bases and V 5 bases, and 6 bases lay outside the gene matches. This CDR3 is built from 14 residues. Germline V lookup: CDR1 SGHTA, CDR2 FQGTGA. Each donor gave roughly 9.2 milliliters of peripheral blood. About this clonotype itself: Its specificity is not known.

Next came a second PCR, run for about 6 to 11 cycles, which used a sample-barcoded 5' primer along with a J-beta primer mix. TCRdb re-called the 5' RACE reads through MiXCR, storing one row per CDR3 protein. The table has hundreds of thousands of distinct CDR3 sequences, roughly three fifths seen once. The receptor was isolated from a man aged 40-49 years in good health. Sequenced material: blood. The chain employs TRBV7-3 and TRBJ2-5, with 9 bases fitting TRBD1. The CDR3 sequence is CASSKTGGWETQYF. CDR3 nucleotide sequence: TGTGCCAGCAGCAAAACAGGGGGCTGGGAGACCCAGTACTTC.